What follows are 4 T cell receptor beta chains derived from one specimen sequenced in a study of OX40 agonist ivuxolimab in advanced cancers. The protocol was immunoSEQ multiplex PCR, while the TCRdb copy is restricted to in-frame clones and leaves out a portion. Of some 60,000 clones in the sample, about 85% were seen once. The sample in question was CD4+ or CD8+ T cells sorted from blood, obtained in a trial of the OX40 agonist ivuxolimab. The receptors were sampled from an adult with an advanced solid tumor such as melanoma, head and neck, liver or kidney cancer.

The J gene is TRBJ2-1, the V gene TRBV19; TRBD1 might be the D (5 bases). Germline assignment: CDR1 LNHDA and CDR2 SQIVND (reference sequence). This CDR3 is built from 11 residues. V gave up 5 bases and J gave up 10 bases, with 9 bases separating them. CDR3 loop: CASSFRTEQFF. CDR3 nucleotides: TGTGCCAGTAGTTTCAGGACAGAGCAGTTCTTC.

The V gene is TRBV6-5, the J gene TRBJ1-1; D perhaps matches TRBD1 (5 bases). There are 14 residues in the CDR3. V shed 6 bases and J shed 0 bases, with 11 bases lying between them. Germline V gene data show CDR1 as MNHEY and CDR2 as SVGAGI. The DNA of the CDR3 is TGTGCCAGCAGAAAGGACACGTTGAACACTGAAGCTTTCTTT. This translates into CASRKDTLNTEAFF.

In DNA, the CDR3 is TGCGCCAGCAGCCAAGACGGACAGGGGGCAGGTGGGGCCAACGTCCTGACTTTC. Amino acids: CASSQDGQGAGGANVLTF. The chain carries TRBV4-1 and TRBJ2-6; 11 bases align to TRBD1. Germline CDR1 reads MGHRA; CDR2 reads YSYEKL. The CDR3 length is 18 residues. With 0 bases clipped from V and 3 bases from J, the junction kept 4 bases outside the gene matches.

The rearrangement links TRBV11-2 to TRBJ1-2; D is undetermined. Trimming took 1 base from V and 2 from J, leaving 8 bases between them. This CDR3 comprises 14 residues. CDR1 SGHAT and CDR2 FQNNGV come from the germline V gene. The CDR3 reads CASSLGAQNYGYTF. DNA for the CDR3: TGTGCCAGCAGCTTAGGTGCCCAGAACTATGGCTACACCTTC.